The 2 T cell receptor beta chains given below trace back to one sample, sequenced in a study of OX40 agonist ivuxolimab in advanced cancers. Clones were sequenced by immunoSEQ multiplex PCR, and TCRdb holds only the in-frame ones, with some missing. Here the sample spans tens of thousands of clones, about 87% being singletons. This sample comprised CD4+ or CD8+ T cells sorted from blood, obtained in a trial of the OX40 agonist ivuxolimab. These receptors were collected from an adult with an advanced solid tumor such as melanoma, head and neck, liver or kidney cancer.

This clone was counted a single time. The rearrangement uses TRBV19 and TRBJ2-6; TRBD1 is a possible D gene (5 bases). V lost 3 bases and J lost 0, with 18 bases in between. Germline CDR1 is LNHDA and CDR2 is SQIVND (reference sequence). The CDR3 extends over 19 amino acids. CDR3 DNA: TGTGCCAGTAGTATCGAGCCCCAGGGTCCCTCCTCTGGGGCCAACGTCCTGACTTTC. This codes for CASSIEPQGPSSGANVLTF.

V is TRBV19 and J is TRBJ2-4; D is possibly TRBD1 (5 bases). Trimming stripped 5 bases from V and 2 bases from J, with 19 bases between. Germline lookup yields CDR1 LNHDA and CDR2 SQIVND (reference sequence). The CDR3 length is 17 residues. CDR3 bases: TGTGCCAGTAGTTTCGCCCACTCCGACAGTACCAAAAACATTCAGTACTTC. Encoded protein: CASSFAHSDSTKNIQYF.